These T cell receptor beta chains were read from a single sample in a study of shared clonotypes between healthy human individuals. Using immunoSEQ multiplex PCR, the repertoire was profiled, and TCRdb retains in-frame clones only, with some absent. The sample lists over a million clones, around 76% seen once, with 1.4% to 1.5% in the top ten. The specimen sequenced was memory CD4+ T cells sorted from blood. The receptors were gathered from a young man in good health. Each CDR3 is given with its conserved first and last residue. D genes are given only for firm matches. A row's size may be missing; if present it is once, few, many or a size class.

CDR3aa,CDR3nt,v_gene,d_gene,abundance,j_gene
CASSPSGRSSYNEQFF,TGTGCCAGCAGCCCCAGCGGGAGGAGTTCCTACAATGAGCAGTTCTTC,TRBV9,TRBD2,NA,TRBJ2-1
CASSHPGRGYNEQFF,TGCGCCAGCAGCCACCCAGGCAGGGGCTACAATGAGCAGTTCTTC,TRBV4-1,NA,NA,TRBJ2-1
CASSQDPGQGAPTQETQYF,TGCGCCAGCAGCCAAGACCCGGGACAGGGGGCCCCCACCCAAGAGACCCAGTACTTC,TRBV23-1,TRBD1,NA,TRBJ2-5
CASTLPGQGKAGELFF,TGTGCCAGCACCCTACCGGGACAGGGGAAGGCCGGGGAGCTGTTTTTT,TRBV7-2,TRBD1,few,TRBJ2-2
CASSAGRAGRTDTQYF,TGTGCCAGCAGCGCGGGGAGAGCGGGACGCACAGATACGCAGTATTTT,TRBV25-1,TRBD2,few,TRBJ2-3
CASSLGSGTGTGNTIYF,TGCGCCAGCAGCTTGGGCTCCGGGACAGGGACTGGAAACACCATATATTTT,TRBV5-1,TRBD1,NA,TRBJ1-3
CASRLAGRSGNTIYF,TGTGCAAGTCGCTTGGCTGGGCGTTCTGGAAACACCATATATTTT,TRBV12-2,NA,NA,TRBJ1-3
CASSLLGFSGGYNEQFF,TGTGCCAGCAGCTTACTAGGTTTTAGCGGGGGCTACAATGAGCAGTTCTTC,TRBV11-2,TRBD2,NA,TRBJ2-1
CASSLGRAGQETQYF,TGCGCCAGCAGCTTGGGGCGGGCGGGTCAAGAGACCCAGTACTTC,TRBV5-1,NA,NA,TRBJ2-5
CASSLGIVGEQYF,TGCGCCAGCAGCTTGGGCATCGTTGGCGAGCAGTACTTC,TRBV5-1,NA,NA,TRBJ2-7
CASSPTPDRGGQTQYF,TGCGCCAGCAGCCCCACCCCTGACAGGGGAGGACAGACCCAGTACTTC,TRBV5-1,TRBD1,NA,TRBJ2-5
CASSPDRALGGANVLTF,TGTGCCAGCTCACCAGATCGAGCCCTCGGTGGGGCCAACGTCCTGACTTTC,TRBV18,NA,NA,TRBJ2-6
CASSLSGNNEQFF,TGTGCCAGTAGTCTTAGCGGGAACAATGAGCAGTTCTTC,TRBV19,TRBD2,many,TRBJ2-1
CASSDTGVEQFF,TGTGCCAGCAGCGATACAGGTGTTGAGCAGTTCTTC,TRBV11-2,NA,NA,TRBJ2-1
CASSPRAGSQHF,TGTGCCAGCAGTCCCCGTGCAGGTTCCCAGCATTTT,TRBV7-2,NA,NA,TRBJ1-5
CASSLDWDSNEKLFF,TGCGCCAGCAGCTTGGATTGGGACAGTAATGAAAAACTGTTTTTT,TRBV5-1,TRBD1,few,TRBJ1-4
CASSSALGGRETQYF,TGTGCCAGCAGCTCGGCCCTCGGGGGGAGAGAGACCCAGTACTTC,TRBV11-2,TRBD2,NA,TRBJ2-5
CASASGELFF,TGTGCCAGCGCAAGCGGGGAGCTGTTTTTT,TRBV7-9,NA,NA,TRBJ2-2
CASSQDRTEYGYTF,TGCGCCAGCAGCCAAGATCGGACCGAATATGGCTACACCTTC,TRBV4-3,NA,NA,TRBJ1-2
CASSQAAGTGVAKNIQYF,TGTGCCAGCAGCCAAGCAGCCGGGACAGGGGTAGCCAAAAACATTCAGTACTTC,TRBV14,TRBD1,NA,TRBJ2-4
CASSLAGQGRNEQYF,TGTGCCAGCAGCTTGGCCGGACAGGGGAGGAACGAGCAGTACTTC,TRBV5-6,TRBD1,NA,TRBJ2-7
CASSEGPAARYGYTF,TGTGCCAGCAGTGAAGGACCCGCCGCGCGGTATGGCTACACCTTC,TRBV6-4,NA,few,TRBJ1-2
CASSASTAASPLHF,TGTGCCAGCAGCGCGTCTACGGCGGCTTCACCCCTCCACTTT,TRBV9,NA,once,TRBJ1-6
CASSLGQGWGNEKLFF,TGTGCCAGCAGCTTGGGACAGGGTTGGGGAAATGAAAAACTGTTTTTT,TRBV13,TRBD1,NA,TRBJ1-4
CASSSSDSPTPTDTQYF,TGTGCCAGCAGCTCCTCGGATTCTCCAACCCCCACAGATACGCAGTATTTT,TRBV11-3,NA,NA,TRBJ2-3
CASTQKGGEGEKLFF,TGTGCCAGCACACAGAAAGGGGGTGAGGGTGAAAAACTGTTTTTT,TRBV2,NA,NA,TRBJ1-4
CASSLEGASTDTQYF,TGTGCCAGCAGCTTGGAGGGGGCTAGCACAGATACGCAGTATTTT,TRBV5-6,TRBD1,NA,TRBJ2-3
CASSQDTGGYGYTF,TGTGCCAGCAGCCAAGATACCGGGGGCTATGGCTACACCTTC,TRBV14,NA,NA,TRBJ1-2
CASSLGQGNYGYTF,TGTGCCAGCAGTTTAGGGCAGGGAAACTATGGCTACACCTTC,TRBV27,NA,NA,TRBJ1-2